Listed below are T cell receptor beta chains from one sample, sequenced in a study of cytomegalovirus exposure and HLA in healthy donors. Assay used: immunoSEQ multiplex PCR; TCRdb lists only in-frame clones, some missing. The sample has roughly 34,000 clones, approximately 80% seen once. Sequencing was performed on PBMCs. These receptor sequences come from a woman between 18 and 30 years old in good health and CMV-seronegative. Each CDR3 is given with its conserved first and last residue. Each record gives: D gene, V gene, clone size, J gene, CDR3 DNA, CDR3 protein. D genes are given only for firm matches. Clone size is not always given. Where it is, it says once, few, many or a class for expanded clones.

>.|TRBV2|.|TRBJ1-1
TGTGCCAGCAGTGATGGTGGAGGCTTGAACACTGAAGCTTTCTTT
CASSDGGGLNTEAFF
>.|TRBV5-6|.|TRBJ2-5
TGTGCCAGCAGTCTTGTCCACCAAGAGACCCAGTACTTC
CASSLVHQETQYF
>TRBD2|TRBV6-4|.|TRBJ2-3
TGTGCCAGCAGTTCTAGCGGGGGGACAGATACGCAGTATTTT
CASSSSGGTDTQYF
>.|TRBV7-8|few|TRBJ2-1
TGTGCCAGCAGCTTATATCCCGGAATAGCGCGTGAGCAGTTCTTC
CASSLYPGIAREQFF
>TRBD2|TRBV29-1|.|TRBJ2-2
TGCAGCCCGAATGAAGGGGTGAGACAGTCAGCGGGACCGAACACCGGGGAGCTGTTTTTT
CSPNEGVRQSAGPNTGELFF
>.|TRBV7-3|.|TRBJ2-1
TGTGCCAGCAGCTTTGCGGCGGGCAATGAGCAGTTCTTC
CASSFAAGNEQFF
>.|TRBV7-2|.|TRBJ2-2
TGTGCCAGCAGCTTATTTTCGGGTTTGAACACCGGGGAGCTGTTTTTT
CASSLFSGLNTGELFF
>TRBD1|TRBV5-6|.|TRBJ2-3
TGTGCCAGCAGCTCTGGACAGGGGGCGCGAAATACGCAGTATTTT
CASSSGQGARNTQYF
>TRBD2|TRBV7-2|.|TRBJ2-2
TGTGCCAGCAGTAAGGGACTAGCGGGGGGAAACACCGGGGAGCTGTTTTTT
CASSKGLAGGNTGELFF
>.|TRBV10-1|few|TRBJ2-5
TGCGCCAGCAGTGAGGCCCAGGCGGAGACCCAGTACTTC
CASSEAQAETQYF
>TRBD2|TRBV6-4|.|TRBJ2-3
TGTGCCAGCAGTGACTCGGCTAGCGGGGGAGATACGCAGTATTTT
CASSDSASGGDTQYF
>.|TRBV2|.|TRBJ2-2
TGTGCCAGCAGTGACCAGAACACCGGGGAGCTGTTTTTT
CASSDQNTGELFF
>.|TRBV27|.|TRBJ2-5
TGTGCCAGCTCGACCCATTTGCGGGGGACCCAGTACTTC
CASSTHLRGTQYF
>.|TRBV28|once|TRBJ1-1
TGTGCCAGCGATGACTTTTCTACAAGGACTGAAGCTTTCTTT
CASDDFSTRTEAFF
>TRBD1|TRBV29-1|.|TRBJ1-1
TGCAGCGTTGGAGGACAGGGGGCCTGGAACACTGAAGCTTTCTTT
CSVGGQGAWNTEAFF
>.|TRBV14|once|TRBJ2-2
TGTGCCAGCAGCGGCGGGACGGGCACCGGGGAGCTGTTTTTT
CASSGGTGTGELFF